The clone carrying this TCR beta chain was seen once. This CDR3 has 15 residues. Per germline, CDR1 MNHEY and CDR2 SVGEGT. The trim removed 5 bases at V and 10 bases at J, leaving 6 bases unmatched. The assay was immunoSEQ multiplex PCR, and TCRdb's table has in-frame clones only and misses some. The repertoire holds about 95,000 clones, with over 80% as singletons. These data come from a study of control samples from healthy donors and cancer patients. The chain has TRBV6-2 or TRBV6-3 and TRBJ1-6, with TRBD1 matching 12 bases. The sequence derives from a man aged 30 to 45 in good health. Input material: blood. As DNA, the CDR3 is TGTGCCAGCAGTGGGCTAGGGACAGGGGGCTCACCCCTCCACTTT. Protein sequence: CASSGLGTGGSPLHF.